The TCR beta chain described here comes from a study of T cells after yellow fever vaccination. The study's findings and limits: Some clonotypes, a small share, were shared between CD4 and CD8 compartments. Subsequent booster samples again held most clones from primary vaccination (96% CD4, roughly 90% CD8). FACS-sorted repertoires might harbor abundant contaminating clonotypes from the bulk population.

This CDR3 is built from 17 residues. V was pared by 3 bases and J by 4 bases, with 14 bases of the junction left unmatched. CDR1 and CDR2 (germline): SGDLS, YYNGEE. TCRdb reanalysed the 5' RACE reads using MiXCR and keeps one entry per CDR3 protein. The sample includes fewer than 100,000 distinct CDR3 sequences, roughly 8.2% of them seen just once. This clonotype has only a few counts. The sequencing used CD8+ T cells not binding an NS4B(214-222) dextramer, sorted from PBMCs, collected roughly 14 days after the first yellow fever vaccination. The genes are TRBV9 and TRBJ1-2, with 8 bases lining up with TRBD1. The TCR was taken from a man in his late teens or twenties who received the YFV17D yellow fever vaccine. This CDR3 reads CASSAETGANLGYGYTF. CDR3 nucleotide sequence: TGTGCCAGCAGCGCAGAGACAGGGGCGAACTTAGGCTATGGCTACACCTTC. Drawing the rest from reference TRBV9 and TRBJ1-2, the complete variable domain is DSGVTQTPKHLITATGQRVTLRCSPRSGDLSVYWYQQSLDQGLQFLIQYYNGEERAKGNILERFSAQQFPDLHSELNLSSLELGDSALYFCASSAETGANLGYGYTFGSGTRLTVV.